The T cell receptor (beta chain) described here comes from a study of early T cells in non-severe SARS-CoV-2 infection. Study details: From unsorted whole blood, bulk RNA was sequenced, and the chains remained unpaired.

Study-level results: Matches to VDJdb favored anti-spike CD8 responses and missed private and CD4 specificities.

The CDR3 consists of 18 residues. Germline V gives CDR1 SGHTA, CDR2 FQGNSA. V shed 4 bases and J 4 bases; nucleotides not matched to a gene: 18. Molecules of cDNA were individually given unique molecular identifiers that were attached to them. TCRdb analysed the 5' RACE reads with MiXCR anew, one entry per CDR3 protein. The table includes 60,000 or so distinct CDR3 sequences, over 9.5% detected once. Note on this clonotype: Its antigen is currently unknown.

This clonotype originated in an adult who was a healthcare worker with PCR-confirmed SARS-CoV-2 infection or an uninfected control (not recorded which). This sample comprised whole blood, obtained at baseline. This chain uses TRBV7-2 with TRBJ1-1; TRBD1 agrees at 7 bases. CDR3 nucleotide sequence: TGTGCCAGCAGCTCCCAACCGGGACAGATCTTTGAGGGCACTGAAGCTTTCTTT. Translated, it gives CASSSQPGQIFEGTEAFF. The entire variable domain, with the rest obtained from reference TRBV7-2 and TRBJ1-1, is as follows: GAGVSQSPSNKVTEKGKDVELRCDPISGHTALYWYRQSLGQGLEFLIYFQGNSAPDKSGLPSDRFSAERTGGSVSTLTIQRTQQEDSAVYLCASSSQPGQIFEGTEAFFGQGTRLTVV.